This T cell receptor (beta chain) was identified during a study of a mutant IDH1 vaccine in newly diagnosed glioma. Notes on this clone: Its antigen is undetermined.

Documented time point: week 47, end of study. Vaccination used 300 ug of mutant IDH1 20-mer peptide per dose, with topical imiquimod. The astrocytomas were IDH1-mutant, ATRX-negative, and WHO grade 3 or 4. Produced via immunoSEQ multiplex PCR; TCRdb's table is partial and in-frame only. This table holds tens of thousands of clones, around 82% found once. The starting material was PBMCs, obtained from a glioma patient whose treatment included an IDH1 peptide vaccine. The TCR sequence derives from a man younger than 30 with glioma. Some clones in this sample may be carry-over from other donors' samples.

For the CDR3, the DNA is TGCGCCAGCAGCCCGGTTGGAGAGGGGGTTGAAAAACTGTTTTTT. This encodes CASSPVGEGVEKLFF. The chain recombines TRBV4-1 with TRBJ1-4; D perhaps matches TRBD1 (6 bases). The CDR3 runs 15 residues. V dropped 4 bases and J dropped 7 bases, with 16 bases sitting between them. Germline assignment: CDR1 MGHRA and CDR2 YSYEKL.